This TCR beta chain was documented in a study of cytomegalovirus exposure and HLA in healthy donors. Study-level findings and limits: Reports state that TCR beta sequences accurately predicted most subjects' HLA-A and HLA-B alleles. A missense DCLRE1C variant was associated with V- and J-gene trimming of TCR beta chains in a later analysis, and an independent cohort replicated the association.

CDR3 size: 13 residues. CDR1 is SGHTA and CDR2 is FQGNSA in the germline V gene. V lost 1 base and J 6 bases, leaving 10 bases between the germline ends. About this clone itself: Its antigen is as yet unknown.

Whereas donors were nominally healthy upon sampling, unrecorded immune exposures were probable. The PCR used 60 Vbeta and 13 Jbeta primers. The protocol was immunoSEQ multiplex PCR, while the TCRdb copy is restricted to in-frame clones and leaves out a portion. The repertoire holds some 86,000 clones, with around 79% as singletons. The receptor was derived from a woman aged 40 to 50 in good health and CMV-seropositive. The material sequenced was PBMCs. The chain carries TRBV7-2 and TRBJ2-7, with a tentative D call TRBD2 (6 bases). CDR3 region: CASSLGGGGEQYF. Written as DNA, the CDR3 is TGTGCCAGCAGCTTAGGGGGAGGCGGCGAGCAGTACTTC.